This record looks at one T cell receptor (beta chain) sequence and its context. Antigen specificity is unknown. The CDR3 is 16 amino acids. The germline V gene encodes CDR1 SGHTA and CDR2 FQGTGA. Trimming took 5 bases from V and 4 from J; bases not matched to a gene: 12. The data derive from a study of shared clonotypes between healthy human individuals. Study-wide results and limits: The low donor count limited represented genetic and exposure-history diversity.

In the study's own analysis: Junction-only sequences without quality scores came from ImmunoSEQ, so filtering differed. The repertoire was sequenced with immunoSEQ multiplex PCR; TCRdb's copy has only in-frame clones and lacks some. V, J and clone size are those of that table, while D and trimming were read from the DNA. The sample gives about 2.3 million clones, just under 95% of which show up once; 0.37% is in the top ten. Only Caucasian adults living in Nashville, Tennessee served as donors. CD4+ cells underwent separation, giving CD45RA+ naive and CD45RA-negative memory subsets. The chain employs TRBV7-3 and TRBJ1-2; 8 positions match TRBD1. The sample consisted of naive CD4+ T cells from PBMCs. Subset in this sample: CD45RA+ positively selected. This TCR was recovered from a man between 18 and 29 years old in good health. Some clones in this sample may be carry-over from other donors' samples. The CDR3 nucleotides read TGTGCCAGCAGCAAAGGCGACGACAGGGGCGGCTATGGCTACACCTTC. Protein product: CASSKGDDRGGYGYTF.